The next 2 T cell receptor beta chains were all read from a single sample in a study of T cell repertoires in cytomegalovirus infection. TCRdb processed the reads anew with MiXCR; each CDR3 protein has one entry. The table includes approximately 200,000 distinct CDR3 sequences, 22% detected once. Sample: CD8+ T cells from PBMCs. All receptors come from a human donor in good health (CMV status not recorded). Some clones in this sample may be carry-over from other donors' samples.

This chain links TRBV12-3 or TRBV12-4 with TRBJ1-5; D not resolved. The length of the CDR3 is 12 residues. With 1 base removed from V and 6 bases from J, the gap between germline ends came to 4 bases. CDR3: CASSLVSQPQHF. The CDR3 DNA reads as TGTGCCAGCAGTTTAGTCTCTCAGCCCCAGCATTTT.

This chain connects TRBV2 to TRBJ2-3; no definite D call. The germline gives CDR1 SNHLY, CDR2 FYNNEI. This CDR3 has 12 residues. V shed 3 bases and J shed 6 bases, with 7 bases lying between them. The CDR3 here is CASSDGRDTQYF. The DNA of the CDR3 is TGTGCCAGCAGTGATGGGCGGGATACGCAGTATTTT.